This T cell receptor beta chain was obtained from a study of tumor and adjacent non-tumor tissue in lung cancer. No cell sorting was done before RNA was extracted from the tissue. This clonotype turned up a few times. The antigen is unknown. Being one base from a much bigger clone, this may be a read error. CDR1 is SGHVS and CDR2 is FQNEAQ in the germline V gene. The CDR3 has 16 residues. Study-wide results and limits: Shorter survival was associated with higher TCR diversity in tumors. Top 100 clones took a larger repertoire share in normal lung.

TCRbeta libraries were built with three rounds of nested PCR, modified from ARM-PCR. TCRdb redid the calling of the multiplex PCR reads with MiXCR, one entry per CDR3 protein. The table records around 70,000 distinct CDR3 sequences, about three fifths of them present only once. Sequencing was performed on lung tumor tissue. This sequence was found in a man aged 50 to 59 with non-small cell lung cancer. This chain uses TRBV7-8 with TRBJ1-3; D not certain. CDR3 sequence (DNA): TGTCCCAGCAGCGTTACCGCCTCGGTTAGCGGAAACACCATATATTTT. It specifies CPSSVTASVSGNTIYF.